This passage covers 26 T cell receptor beta chains from one sample sequenced in a study of identical twins. TCRdb ran MiXCR on the 5' RACE reads and lists one entry per CDR3 protein. The repertoire has over 200,000 distinct CDR3 sequences, 6.5% of them found once; the top ten carry more than 14%. In addition, the sample was reused for a study of T cells expressing NK-cell markers.

Sequenced material: CD8+ T cells sorted from blood. These receptor sequences come from a woman younger than 30 in good health.

In this sample, this clonotype turned up many times. This sequence joins TRBV29-1 and TRBJ2-1; 7 bases fit TRBD1. This CDR3 has 18 amino acids. Germline V gives CDR1 SQVTM, CDR2 ANQGSEA. The J segment lost 12 bases and the V segment lost 7 bases, leaving 30 bases of the junction unmatched. The DNA of the CDR3 is TGCAGCGCCACCTGGACAGGATTTTGGCGGGCCCGAGTAGCGCGGCAGTTCTTC. It yields the protein CSATWTGFWRARVARQFF.

This clonotype was seen ten or more times. V is TRBV12-3 or TRBV12-4 and J is TRBJ1-3; a possible D gene is TRBD1 (5 bases). This CDR3 has 15 residues. V was clipped by 7 bases and J by 3 bases, with 16 bases between them. CDR3 region: CASTPSDSYGNTIYF. DNA of the CDR3: TGTGCCAGCACCCCCTCCGACAGCTATGGAAACACCATATATTTT.

This clonotype was counted only a few times. The gene calls are TRBV10-1 and TRBJ2-1; D possibly corresponds to TRBD2 (5 bases). The germline CDR1 and CDR2 sequences are WNHNN and SYGVQD (reference sequence). V dropped 0 bases and J dropped 1 base, with 13 bases sitting between them. The CDR3 totals 17 residues. The CDR3 protein is CASSESFPGESYNEQFF. In DNA form, the CDR3 reads TGCGCCAGCAGTGAGTCGTTCCCCGGGGAGTCCTACAATGAGCAGTTCTTC.

The chain couples TRBV20-1 to TRBJ2-7; D remains ambiguous. Germline V gene lookup returns CDR1 DFQATT and CDR2 SNEGSKA (reference sequence). Deletions cut 3 bases from V and 1 base from J, with 10 bases between. This CDR3 contains 13 residues. As DNA, the CDR3 is TGCAGTGCTAGGATAGACGGTTCCTACGAGCAGTACTTC. It codes for CSARIDGSYEQYF.

CDR3 bases: TGTGCCAGCAGCTCGCCTATCGGACAGGTCTTCTCTGGGGCCAACGTCCTGACTTTC. Amino acids: CASSSPIGQVFSGANVLTF. This rearrangement joins TRBV11-1 to TRBJ2-6, with 7 bases fitting TRBD1. This CDR3 has 19 amino acids. V lost 4 bases and J lost 0; bases outside the gene matches: 12. CDR1 SGHAT and CDR2 FQDESV come from the germline V gene (reference sequence).

This clonotype was found a few times. In DNA, the CDR3 is TGTGCCAGCAGTTACTTAGCGGGGAGTGACTACAATGAGCAGTTCTTC. Residues: CASSYLAGSDYNEQFF. The rearrangement uses TRBV6-2 or TRBV6-3 and TRBJ2-1; 8 bases agree with TRBD2. Germline values: CDR1 MNHEY, CDR2 SVGEGT. The CDR3 spans 16 residues. V gave up 1 base and J gave up 3 bases; unmatched junction bases: 5.

There are many counts of this clonotype. The V and J genes are TRBV5-6 and TRBJ1-2; 7 nucleotides agree with TRBD1. J lost 3 bases, V lost 3 bases, and 5 bases had no gene match. The CDR3 is 14 residues long. Germline V gene lookup returns CDR1 SGHDT and CDR2 YYEEEE. The CDR3, as DNA: TGTGCCAGCAGCTCAGAACAGGGGTACTATGGCTACACCTTC. This encodes CASSSEQGYYGYTF.

This clonotype showed up just a few times. The V and J genes are TRBV7-6 and TRBJ2-1; 12 nucleotides align to TRBD2. With V trimmed by 1 base and J by 8 bases, 6 bases remained unmatched. This CDR3 region has 16 residues. Per the germline V gene, CDR1 is SGHVS and CDR2 is FNYEAQ. Written as DNA, the CDR3 is TGTGCCAGCAGCTTAGTTCTAGCGGGGGGGCCCCATGAGCAGTTCTTC. Amino acids: CASSLVLAGGPHEQFF.

In this sample, this clonotype is medium-sized. The gene calls are TRBV24-1 and TRBJ2-1; unclear D gene. This CDR3 has 12 amino acids. Between the trimmed V and J ends, which lost 2 bases and 7 bases, there was a span of 5 bases. Germline CDR1 reads KGHDR; CDR2 reads SFDVKD. The chain's CDR3 is CATSDSLNEQFF. The CDR3 DNA sequence: TGTGCCACCAGTGATTCCTTAAATGAGCAGTTCTTC.

This clonotype was seen many times. The genes are TRBV7-9 and TRBJ2-1; 13 bases fit TRBD2. V was clipped by 5 bases and J by 8 bases; unmatched bases: 6. This CDR3 is built from 15 residues. CDR1 is SEHNR and CDR2 is FQNEAQ in the germline V gene (reference sequence). The CDR3 DNA sequence: TGTGCCAGCAGCGGAGGGACTAGCGGGGCCGATGAGCAGTTCTTC. Residues: CASSGGTSGADEQFF.

This chain uses TRBV6-5 with TRBJ2-1; D possibly matches TRBD1 or TRBD2 (7 bases each). The length of the CDR3 is 14 residues. Germline CDR1 MNHEY, CDR2 SVGAGI. Trimming stripped 2 bases from V and 7 bases from J, with 12 bases between. This chain's CDR3 is CASSYGQGGNEQFF. DNA for the CDR3: TGTGCCAGCAGTTACGGGCAGGGGGGGAATGAGCAGTTCTTC.

In this sample, this clonotype turned up a few times. The chain employs TRBV4-2 and TRBJ2-1; no firm D call. V shed 1 base and J shed 6 bases, with 10 bases lying between them. Germline CDR1 reads LGHNA; CDR2 reads YNFKEQ. The CDR3 consists of 14 residues. The CDR3 bases are TGTGCCAGCAGCCAAGTCGAGATCAGCAATGAGCAGTTCTTC. It yields the protein CASSQVEISNEQFF.

There are many counts of this clonotype. The chain is built from TRBV7-2 and TRBJ1-5, with D uncertain. The V end lost 1 base, the J end lost 6 bases, and 10 bases lay between the germline ends. Per germline, CDR1 SGHTA and CDR2 FQGNSA. CDR3 length: 14 amino acids. The CDR3 region has the DNA TGTGCCAGCAGCTTAGACCCCGGGGTTCAGCCCCAGCATTTT. Residues: CASSLDPGVQPQHF.

There are a few counts of this clonotype. An end of the junction does not agree with germline; a read error may underlie this. This chain's CDR3 is CASSQIAGVNTGELFF. The CDR3 DNA follows: TGTGCTAGCAGCCAAATCGCCGGTGTGAACACCGGGGAGCTGTTTTTT. The gene calls are TRBV3-1 and TRBJ2-2; D uncertain. Germline V CDR1 and CDR2: LGHDT, YNNKEL (reference sequence). This CDR3 contains 16 residues.

This clonotype was seen many times. The chain has TRBV7-9 and TRBJ1-1; the D gene is possibly TRBD1 (6 bases). CDR1 is SEHNR, CDR2 FQNEAQ, per germline (reference sequence). The CDR3 has 13 amino acids. Deletions cut 5 bases from V and 1 base from J, with 8 bases between. Written as DNA, the CDR3 is TGTGCCAGCAGCGGGGGACAGAACACTGAAGCTTTCTTT. Protein: CASSGGQNTEAFF.

This clonotype came up a few times. The chain is built from TRBV7-9 and TRBJ2-7; perhaps TRBD2 as D (5 bases). The germline V gene encodes CDR1 SEHNR and CDR2 FQNEAQ (reference sequence). The V gene lost 4 bases and the J gene lost 2 bases, with 15 bases spanning the gap. The CDR3 covers 15 residues. Here the CDR3 DNA reads TGTGCCAGCAGCTGGTCAAAAGAGGGAACCTACGAGCAGTACTTC. Translated: CASSWSKEGTYEQYF. Based on the CDR3 plus reference TRBV7-9 and TRBJ2-7, the full variable domain is DTGVSQNPRHKITKRGQNVTFRCDPISEHNRLYWYRQTLGQGPEFLTYFQNEAQLEKSRLLSDRFSAERPKGSFSTLEIQRTEQGDSAMYLCASSWSKEGTYEQYFGPGTRLTVT.

V is TRBV9 and J is TRBJ2-7, with TRBD2 matching over 11 bases. Germline assignment: CDR1 SGDLS and CDR2 YYNGEE. CDR3 length: 17 amino acids. The V and J ends lost 4 bases and 3 bases, in that order; junction bases with no gene match: 12. CDR3: CASSPWTSGPSLYEQYF. The DNA of the CDR3 is TGTGCCAGCAGCCCGTGGACTAGCGGGCCATCTCTCTACGAGCAGTACTTC.

The V call is TRBV12-3 or TRBV12-4, the J call TRBJ1-2; possibly TRBD1 for D (6 bases). The CDR3 covers 16 residues. Trimming pared 3 bases from V and 4 bases from J, leaving 18 bases between. CDR3 nucleotide sequence: TGTGCCAGCAGTTTGGCTTCCCCCGGGACACCCTATGGCTACACCTTC. It encodes CASSLASPGTPYGYTF.

J is TRBJ1-5 and V is TRBV3-1, with D unclear. There are 16 residues in the CDR3. Germline-derived CDR1 and CDR2 are LGHDT and YNNKEL (reference sequence). V shed 4 bases and J shed 0 bases, with 13 bases lying between them. The CDR3 is CASSPSLDPSNQPQHF. For the CDR3, the DNA is TGTGCCAGCAGCCCTTCCTTGGACCCTAGCAATCAGCCCCAGCATTTT.

The chain carries TRBV29-1 and TRBJ2-1; D may correspond to TRBD1 or TRBD2 (8 bases each). Germline CDR1 reads SQVTM; CDR2 reads ANQGSEA. This CDR3 is built from 12 residues. V lost 7 bases and J 8 bases, leaving 15 bases between the germline ends. CDR3 coding DNA: TGCAGCGGTAGCGGGACAGGTGATGAGCAGTTCTTC. This encodes CSGSGTGDEQFF.

The chain links TRBV9 to TRBJ2-7; TRBD2 agrees at 11 bases. The CDR3 totals 15 residues. The V and J ends lost 2 bases and 5 bases, in that order; junction bases with no gene match: 6. CDR1 SGDLS and CDR2 YYNGEE come from the germline V gene. CDR3 sequence: CASSVRLAGHDEQYF. In DNA form, the CDR3 reads TGTGCCAGCAGCGTCCGACTAGCGGGACACGACGAGCAGTACTTC.

This clonotype appeared a few times. The V call is TRBV9, the J call TRBJ2-3; 8 bases align to TRBD1. J was trimmed by 5 bases and V by 3 bases; bases with no gene match: 8. The CDR3 is 15 residues long. Germline V CDR1 and CDR2: SGDLS, YYNGEE. In DNA form, the CDR3 reads TGTGCCAGCAGCGCCAAGACAGGGGAAAAAGATACGCAGTATTTT. Amino acids: CASSAKTGEKDTQYF.

The chain has TRBV7-2 and TRBJ2-5; no clear D gene. This CDR3 spans 15 amino acids. CDR1 SGHTA and CDR2 FQGNSA come from the germline V gene. Trimming stripped 5 bases from V and 0 bases from J, with 13 bases between. The CDR3 DNA follows: TGTGCCAGCAGCCCTCGGCGACGGTACCAAGAGACCCAGTACTTC. Its protein is CASSPRRRYQETQYF.

This sequence joins TRBV20-1 and TRBJ2-7; 10 nucleotides line up with TRBD2. The CDR3 loop spans 13 amino acids. Per germline, CDR1 DFQATT and CDR2 SNEGSKA (reference sequence). With V trimmed by 5 bases and J by 7 bases, 8 bases remained unmatched. The CDR3 DNA follows: TGCAGTGCTCACACGGGACTAGCGAGTGAGCAGTACTTC. Its translation is CSAHTGLASEQYF.

On this clonotype itself: A read error may be the cause here, since a much bigger clone is one base away. The gene calls are TRBV11-2 and TRBJ2-1; maybe TRBD2 (6 bases). The CDR3 sequence is 16 residues long. Germline V gives CDR1 SGHAT, CDR2 FQNNGV. CDR3: CASSLVAGSSYSEQFF. CDR3 coding DNA: TGTGCCAGCAGCTTAGTCGCGGGAAGCTCCTACAGTGAGCAGTTCTTC.

This clonotype was found many times. This chain connects TRBV29-1 to TRBJ1-1, with a weak D call TRBD1 (6 bases). The CDR3 length is 12 residues. CDR1 and CDR2 from the germline V gene are SQVTM and ANQGSEA. The CDR3 nucleotides are TGCAGTTTTAAGGGGGAGAACACTGAAGCTTTCTTT. Protein product: CSFKGENTEAFF.